Listed below are T cell receptor beta chains from one sample, sequenced in a study of blood T cell repertoires in COVID-19. TCRdb keeps only in-frame clones here, not all; method: immunoSEQ multiplex PCR. The table has tens of thousands of clones, around four fifths seen once. The sequenced sample consisted of peripheral blood. These receptor sequences come from a human donor in a cohort sampled during active COVID-19. CDR3s include the opening cysteine and the closing phenylalanine or tryptophan. The order of the fields is J gene, V gene, D gene, CDR3 length, CDR3 protein, CDR3 DNA. D genes are given only for firm matches.

>TRBJ2-7|TRBV7-8|.|13
CATNTGVAYEQYF
TGTGCCACCAATACAGGTGTCGCCTACGAGCAGTACTTC
>TRBJ2-1|TRBV2|TRBD2|15
CASSRSRETYNEQFF
TGTGCCAGCAGTCGGTCGCGGGAGACCTACAATGAGCAGTTCTTC
>TRBJ2-1|TRBV11-2|TRBD2|15
CASSSASGTYNEQFF
TGTGCCAGCAGCTCAGCTAGCGGGACCTACAATGAGCAGTTCTTC
>TRBJ1-2|TRBV5-8|.|13
CASSLTQDYGYTF
TGTGCCAGCAGCTTGACGCAGGACTATGGCTACACCTTC
>TRBJ2-1|TRBV7-8|TRBD1|15
CASSPEYRGGGEQFF
TGTGCCAGCAGCCCAGAGTACAGGGGCGGAGGCGAGCAGTTCTTC
>TRBJ2-7|TRBV18|.|16
CASSPRQFMSSYEQYF
TGTGCCAGCTCACCACGACAGTTTATGAGCTCCTACGAGCAGTACTTC
>TRBJ1-2|TRBV10-3|.|15
CAISESSAGDYGYTF
TGTGCCATCAGTGAGTCATCAGCGGGTGACTATGGCTACACCTTC
>TRBJ2-7|TRBV2|TRBD1|13
CASQKGTGDEQYF
TGTGCCAGCCAAAAGGGGACAGGGGACGAGCAGTACTTC
>TRBJ2-1|TRBV18|.|16
CASSPSPGGGDNEQFF
TGTGCCAGCTCACCATCCCCCGGAGGTGGAGACAATGAGCAGTTCTTC
>TRBJ1-4|TRBV7-9|.|15
CASSPRGETNEKLFF
TGTGCCAGCAGCCCCCGAGGCGAAACTAATGAAAAACTGTTTTTT